Listed here is a single TCR beta chain. This clone was seen a handful of times. What this receptor recognizes is not known. Base quality data are lacking; no much larger clone is found one base away. The cysteine opens and the phenylalanine closes a CDR3 of 11 amino acids. The sequence is cut down to CDR3 DNA, 33 bases in frame from base 1. At the junction V is shortened by 4 bases and J by 5 bases, with 6 bases in between. Taken from the germline V gene (reference sequence), the CDR1 and CDR2 loops are MNHEY and SMNVEV. This entry belongs to a study of T cell responses to AZD1222 COVID-19 vaccine (dated by TCRdb to about 2021). General notes on the study: Because spike-specific TCR depth and breadth did not differ between the two schedules, AZD1222 recipients who got a second dose at roughly 4 weeks were pooled with those who got a second dose at roughly 12 weeks. TCR sequencing covered 233 trial participants: some 210 given two doses of AZD1222 and approximately 26 given two doses of MenACWY control vaccine. Enrollment into the trials was organized by age into subgroups of 18-55, 56-69 and 70-plus years, and those subgroups contained approximately 150, 30 and 60 TCR-sequenced participants, respectively.

Read against the paper, the sample's time point label means: baseline before first vaccination. Samples from vaccinated people were obtained from the UK trials COV001 and COV002, which included a single-blind randomized controlled phase 2/3 trial of AZD1222 (ChAdOx1 nCoV-19) in healthy adults. For TCRbeta chain sequencing, PBMC samples were collected from trial participants at day 0 and at day 28 after the second dose. The CDR3 regions of human TCRbeta chains were analyzed by immunosequencing. The published analysis was carried out like this. TCRs in the repertoires were compared against a reference library of SARS-CoV-2-specific TCRs that had been generated with the MIRA antigen-specificity platform. Breadth was defined as the fraction of unique TCRs that were SARS-CoV-2-associated. Depth was defined as the fraction of total T cells that were SARS-CoV-2-associated. Using the MIRA data, each spike-specific TCR was assigned both to the spike region to which the TCR was reactive and to a CD4 or CD8 class. Log10-transformed breadth and depth values were compared by one-way ANOVA with Sidak's multiple comparisons tests. Not all clones reach the TCRdb copy of this immuneACCESS table, which keeps in-frame sequences only. Checked studies attribute under half of the gap to unresolved V genes and leave the rest unexplained. Clone size and V and J calls were adopted from that table, with D and trimming inferred from the DNA. In all, the sample holds 110,000 to 150,000 clones, and 89% of those were seen once. The ten largest clones add up to approximately 4.5% of the sample.

Paper-wide results and their limitations: Because no day 14 peak-response samples were available, repertoires were characterized only after the peak T cell response. Participants were mostly white British, with more females than males. The authors suggested clonal diversity may have been underestimated. Reportedly, close to half of the unique spike-specific TCRs recognized epitopes lying outside the regions that are mutated in the B.1.351 and B.1.1.7 variants. Spike-specific TCR breadth and depth rose significantly after two AZD1222 doses compared with day 0 and with MenACWY recipients. The whole spike protein was spanned by vaccine-associated CD4 TCRs, and dominant responses were seen in regions 160-218 and 743-854. The 56-69-year group was small, and its depth increase did not reach significance, likely because of low power. Only six or seven AZD1222 recipients were SARS-CoV-2 seropositive at baseline, limiting conclusions about previously exposed vaccinees.

The TCR comes from an adult in good health. Source: peripheral blood, taken on day 0 of AZD1222 vaccination. The chain was built from TRBV27 and TRBJ2-7; the D gene is perhaps TRBD1, from 5 matching bases. The sequenced DNA is TGTGCCAGCAGTTGGGGCCACGAGCAGTACTTC. This sequence encodes CASSWGHEQYF.